This T cell receptor beta chain was obtained from a study of blood T cells in healthy people across ages. Study-wide results and caveats: Per million T cells, TCR beta diversity dropped roughly linearly as age increased.

Together with a sample-barcoded 5' primer, a J-beta primer mix was included in a second PCR lasting roughly 6 to 12 cycles. Every cDNA was tagged by a template-switch adaptor with 12 random nucleotides. TCRdb reprocessed the 5' RACE reads with MiXCR, giving one entry per CDR3 protein. The data hold around 580,000 distinct CDR3 sequences, with 45% to 55% observed a single time. Losses at the gene ends were 6 bases for V and 2 bases for J; bases not matched to a gene: 3. Per the germline V gene, CDR1 is SNHLY and CDR2 is FYNNEI. The CDR3 length is 13 residues. Comments on this clonotype: The antigen remains unidentified.

The TCR originated in a man older than 75 in good health. The sample was blood. The rearrangement links TRBV2 to TRBJ2-5; 7 nucleotides line up with TRBD1. The CDR3 DNA is TGTGCCAGCAGAGGGGGCCGACAAGAGACCCAGTACTTC. It yields the protein CASRGGRQETQYF.